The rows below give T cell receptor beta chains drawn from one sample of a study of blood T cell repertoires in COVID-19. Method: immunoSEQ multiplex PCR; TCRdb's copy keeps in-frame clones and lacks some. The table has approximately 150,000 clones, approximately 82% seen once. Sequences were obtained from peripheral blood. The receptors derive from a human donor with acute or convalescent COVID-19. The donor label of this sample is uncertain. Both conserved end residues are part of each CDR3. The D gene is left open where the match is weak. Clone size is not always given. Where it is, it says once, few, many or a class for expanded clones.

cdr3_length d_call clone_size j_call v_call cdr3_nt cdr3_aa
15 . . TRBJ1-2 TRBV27 TGTGCCAGCAGTTTGACCTTGGGAGGGGGGGATGGCTACACCTTC CASSLTLGGGDGYTF
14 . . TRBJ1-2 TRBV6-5 TGTGCCAGCAGGGCGCTAGATATTAACTATGGCTACACCTTC CASRALDINYGYTF
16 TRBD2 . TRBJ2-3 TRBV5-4 TGTGCCAGCAGGTCATGGGTTGGCGGGGGTACAGATACGCAGTATTTT CASRSWVGGGTDTQYF
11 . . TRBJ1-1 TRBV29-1 TGCAGCGTTGTCCTTGGGACTGGAGCTTTCTTT CSVVLGTGAFF
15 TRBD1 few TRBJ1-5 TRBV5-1 TGCGCCAGCAGCTGGGGGACAGGGGCGAATCAGCCCCAGCATTTT CASSWGTGANQPQHF
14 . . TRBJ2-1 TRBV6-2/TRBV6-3 TGTGCCAGCAGTCACCTGACTGGGAGCAATGAGCAGTTCTTC CASSHLTGSNEQFF
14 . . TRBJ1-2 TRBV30 TGTGCCTGGAGCCCCGACACCAACTTCTATGGCTACACCTTC CAWSPDTNFYGYTF
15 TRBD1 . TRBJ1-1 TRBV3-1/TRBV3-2 TGTGCCAGCAGCGAACGGACAGGGTGGGACACTGAAGCTTTCTTT CASSERTGWDTEAFF
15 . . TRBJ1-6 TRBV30 TGTGCCTGGACATCGGGGAGCTCCTATAATTCACCCCTCCACTTT CAWTSGSSYNSPLHF
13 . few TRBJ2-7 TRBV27 TGTGCCAGCAGTCCCGCGGTTGGTAGCGACCGTATCTTC CASSPAVGSDRIF
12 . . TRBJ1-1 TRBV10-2 TGCGCCAGCAGTGAGGGGGGCATTTCGGCTTTCTTT CASSEGGISAFF
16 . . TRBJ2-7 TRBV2 TGTGCCAGCAGTGATGGACAGTCTTTTAGCTCCTACGAGCAGTACTTC CASSDGQSFSSYEQYF
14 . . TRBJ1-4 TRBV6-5 TGTGCCACCTCAGGGAACCTCCTAAAGGAAAAACTGTTTTTT CATSGNLLKEKLFF
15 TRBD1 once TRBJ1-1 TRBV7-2 TGTGCCAGCAGCTTAAGGAAGGGGGCAGACACTGAAGCTTTCTTT CASSLRKGADTEAFF
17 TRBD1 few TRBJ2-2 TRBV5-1 TGCGCCAGCAGCTTGGGACAGGGGGCGCGGGACACCGGGGAGCTGTTTTTT CASSLGQGARDTGELFF
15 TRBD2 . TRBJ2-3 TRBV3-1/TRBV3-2 TGTGCCAGCAAGCTAGCGGGGGGGGGCACAGATACGCAGTATTTT CASKLAGGGTDTQYF
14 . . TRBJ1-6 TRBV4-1 TGCGCCAGCAGCCAAGACCGGGAGGGTGGGCCCCTCCACTTT CASSQDREGGPLHF
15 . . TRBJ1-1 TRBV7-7 TGTGCCAGCAGCTTAGCTCGCCGGGGGGGGACTGAAGCTTTCTTT CASSLARRGGTEAFF
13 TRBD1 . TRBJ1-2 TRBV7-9 TGTGCCAGCAGCCGGGGACAGGGAGATGGCTACACCTTC CASSRGQGDGYTF
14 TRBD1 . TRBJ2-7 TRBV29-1 TGCAGCGTTTGCCGAGAAGACAGGGCCTACGAGCAGTACTTC CSVCREDRAYEQYF
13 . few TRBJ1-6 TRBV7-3 TGTGCCAGCAGCTTAGGTCAGGGGTCACCCCTCCACTTT CASSLGQGSPLHF
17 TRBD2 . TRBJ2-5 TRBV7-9 TGTGCCAGCAGCTTACGTGGTCTAGCGGGGGCCCAAGAGACCCAGTACTTC CASSLRGLAGAQETQYF
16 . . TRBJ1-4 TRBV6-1 TGTGCCAGCAGTGAATATTGGGGCCCTCTGGGGGAAAAACTGTTTTTT CASSEYWGPLGEKLFF
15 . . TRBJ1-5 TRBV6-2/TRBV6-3 TGTGCCAGCAGTTACGGGCAGGTTCCTAATCAGCCCCAGCATTTT CASSYGQVPNQPQHF
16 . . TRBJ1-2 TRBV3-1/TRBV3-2 TGTGCCAGCAGCCAAACCCCCAACAGGGTATCCTATGGCTACACCTTC CASSQTPNRVSYGYTF
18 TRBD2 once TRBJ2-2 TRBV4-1 TGCGCCAGCAGCCAAGCCTTACTAGCGGGGGGGAACACCGGGGAGCTGTTTTTT CASSQALLAGGNTGELFF
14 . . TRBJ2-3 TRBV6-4 TGTGCCAGCAGTCGGGATGTACGTTCTGATACGCAGTATTTT CASSRDVRSDTQYF
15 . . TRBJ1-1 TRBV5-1 TGCGCCAGCAGCCCCCTTATGGGGGGGACCACTGAAGCTTTCTTT CASSPLMGGTTEAFF
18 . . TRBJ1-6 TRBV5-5 TGTGCCAGCAGCGTCGGGTCTGCCGGTGAGGCCTATAATTCACCCCTCCACTTT CASSVGSAGEAYNSPLHF
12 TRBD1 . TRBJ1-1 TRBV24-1 TGTGCCACCAGTGGAGGGACAGGAGAAGCTTTCTTT CATSGGTGEAFF
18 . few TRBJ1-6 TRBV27 TGTGCCAGCAGTTCCCGGGGAGAACACAACTACTATAATTCACCCCTCCACTTT CASSSRGEHNYYNSPLHF
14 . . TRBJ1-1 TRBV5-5 TGTGCCAGCAGCTCACAGGCGATGAACACTGAAGCTTTCTTT CASSSQAMNTEAFF